One and the same sample provided the 21 T cell receptor beta chains below, sequenced in a study of blood T cell repertoires in COVID-19. Assay: immunoSEQ multiplex PCR; the TCRdb copy retains only in-frame clones and omits some. Counted here are under 250,000 clones, 84% occurring once; the ten biggest clones make up roughly 13%. The sequencing sample was made of peripheral blood. These receptors came from a human donor in a cohort sampled during active COVID-19.

The chain uses TRBV11-3 and TRBJ2-3; 7 bases line up with TRBD1. Germline V gene data show CDR1 as SGHNT and CDR2 as YENEEA. The CDR3 runs 16 residues. The J segment lost 1 base and the V segment lost 1 base, leaving 5 bases of the junction unmatched. CDR3 sequence reads: CASSLGLQGGTDTQYF. CDR3 coding DNA: TGTGCCAGCAGCTTAGGACTTCAGGGGGGCACAGATACGCAGTATTTT.

The chain links TRBV11-3 to TRBJ1-6, with D unresolved. CDR1 and CDR2 (germline): SGHNT, YENEEA. The V and J ends lost 4 bases and 5 bases respectively, with 15 bases between them. The CDR3 has 16 residues. In DNA form, the CDR3 reads TGTGCCAGCAGCTACAAAACTCAGGTAAATAATTCACCCCTCCACTTT. It codes for CASSYKTQVNNSPLHF.

This rearrangement joins TRBV28 to TRBJ2-7, with D possibly being TRBD2 (6 bases). The germline gives CDR1 MDHEN, CDR2 SYDVKM. This CDR3 comprises 15 residues. The ends were cut back, 5 bases at V and 3 bases at J, with 17 bases in the middle. The CDR3 loop reads CASSPGGALHYEQYF. DNA for the CDR3: TGTGCCAGCAGTCCTGGCGGGGCTCTGCACTACGAGCAGTACTTC.

The gene calls are TRBV27 and TRBJ2-3, with 9 bases that match TRBD1. V was clipped by 3 bases and J by 6 bases; unmatched bases: 4. The V gene's germline CDR1 is MNHEY and CDR2 SMNVEV (reference sequence). The CDR3 has 14 amino acids. CDR3 in amino acids: CASSLRTGADTQYF. The CDR3 DNA reads as TGTGCCAGCAGTTTGCGGACAGGGGCCGATACGCAGTATTTT.

The rearrangement links TRBV5-6 to TRBJ2-7, with D possibly being TRBD2 (5 bases). V lost 7 bases, J lost 0 bases, and 17 bases lay in between. CDR1 is SGHDT, CDR2 YYEEEE, per germline. This CDR3 region has 15 residues. The CDR3 sequence is CASQRGPQSSYEQYF. Written as DNA, the CDR3 is TGTGCCAGCCAGAGAGGGCCCCAAAGCTCCTACGAGCAGTACTTC.

The rearrangement joins TRBV18 to TRBJ1-1; tentative D call: TRBD1 (6 bases). V dropped 4 bases and J dropped 11 bases, with 11 bases sitting between them. Per the germline V gene, CDR1 is KGHSH and CDR2 is LQKENI. The CDR3 length is 11 residues. The CDR3 here is CASSLTGYAFF. The CDR3, as DNA: TGTGCCAGCTCACTTACAGGGTACGCTTTCTTT.

The chain links TRBV27 to TRBJ2-1, with TRBD2 identical over 8 bases. The CDR3 consists of 14 residues. Germline V gene sequence: CDR1 MNHEY, CDR2 SMNVEV (reference sequence). V lost 3 bases to trimming and J lost 6 bases; unmatched junction nucleotides: 4. CDR3: CASSFQGLGNEQFF. CDR3 coding DNA: TGTGCCAGCAGTTTCCAGGGACTAGGCAATGAGCAGTTCTTC.

The chain uses TRBV11-2 and TRBJ1-1; D may be TRBD1 (6 bases). There are 13 residues in the CDR3. V was pared by 4 bases and J by 4 bases, with 10 bases between. Germline CDR1 is SGHAT and CDR2 is FQNNGV. In nucleotides, the CDR3 is TGTGCCAGCAGCTGGAAGGGGGTCACTGAAGCTTTCTTT. Translating it yields CASSWKGVTEAFF.

The chain links TRBV6-5 to TRBJ1-6, with 7 nucleotides matching TRBD1. V lost 2 bases to trimming and J lost 9 bases; unmatched junction nucleotides: 4. Germline V lookup: CDR1 MNHEY, CDR2 SVGAGI. CDR3 length equals 14 residues. The CDR3 DNA follows: TGTGCCAGCAGTTACACCAGGGACAGTTCACCCCTCCACTTT. Its protein product is CASSYTRDSSPLHF.

On this clone itself: Other DNA sequences within the sample encode an identical CDR3. The rearrangement joins TRBV19 to TRBJ1-5; no definite D call. The CDR3 contains 15 residues. Trimming removed 1 base at V and 0 bases at J, with 7 bases between. CDR1 is LNHDA and CDR2 is SQIVND in the germline V gene (reference sequence). CDR3 in DNA: TGTGCCAGTAGTATAGGGCAGAATAGCAATCAGCCCCAGCATTTT. Encoded protein: CASSIGQNSNQPQHF.

The genes are TRBV2 and TRBJ2-1, with TRBD2 matching 8 bases. The CDR3 totals 14 residues. Germline loops: CDR1 SNHLY, CDR2 FYNNEI. With 8 bases clipped from V and 0 bases from J, the junction kept 3 bases outside the gene matches. The CDR3 protein is CASGSGTSYNEQFF. The CDR3 DNA reads as TGTGCCAGCGGTAGCGGGACCTCCTACAATGAGCAGTTCTTC.

The CDR3 coding sequence is TGTGCCAGCAGTTTATTGGGGGGGGAAGAGACCCAGTACTTC. Its protein product is CASSLLGGEETQYF. V and J are TRBV28 and TRBJ2-5, with 7 bases lining up with TRBD2. In germline, CDR1 is MDHEN, CDR2 SYDVKM. The CDR3 is 14 amino acids. Trimming removed 1 base from V and 3 bases from J; junction bases left unmatched: 2. Looking up the rest from reference TRBV28 and TRBJ2-5 gives the full variable domain: DVKVTQSSRYLVKRTGEKVFLECVQDMDHENMFWYRQDPGLGLRLIYFSYDVKMKEKGDIPEGYSVSREKKERFSLILESASTNQTSMYLCASSLLGGEETQYFGPGTRLLVL.

The V and J genes are TRBV19 and TRBJ2-7; TRBD2 matches 8 bases. This CDR3 has 14 residues. Per germline, CDR1 LNHDA and CDR2 SQIVND (reference sequence). J lost 1 base, V lost 5 bases, and 4 bases had no gene match. The CDR3 region is CASSPGGSSYEQYF. CDR3 DNA: TGTGCCAGTAGTCCGGGAGGGTCTTCCTACGAGCAGTACTTC.

J is TRBJ2-1 and V is TRBV15; no reliable D call. This CDR3 contains 15 residues. Trimming removed 0 bases at V and 2 bases at J, with 8 bases between. CDR1 and CDR2 (germline): LNHNV, YYDKDF (reference sequence). CDR3 sequence reads: CATSRDLPAYNEQFF. The CDR3 bases are TGTGCCACCAGCAGAGATCTACCCGCCTACAATGAGCAGTTCTTC.

This rearrangement joins TRBV11-2 to TRBJ1-5; possibly TRBD1 for D (5 bases). The CDR3 runs to 18 residues. Trimming took 5 bases from V and 0 from J, leaving 20 bases between them. Germline V CDR1 and CDR2: SGHAT, FQNNGV. The CDR3 nucleotides read TGTGCCAGCAGCCTTGCCCCTAAAGGGCAGGGTAGCAATCAGCCCCAGCATTTT. The encoded protein is CASSLAPKGQGSNQPQHF.

This chain joins TRBV5-5 and TRBJ2-2, with D possibly TRBD2 on 5 matching bases. Germline loops: CDR1 SGHKS, CDR2 YYEKEE (reference sequence). The ends were cut back, 2 bases at V and 3 bases at J, with 11 bases in the middle. CDR3 length equals 15 residues. This CDR3 reads CASSFTERDTGELFF. CDR3 sequence (DNA): TGTGCCAGCAGCTTCACGGAGAGGGACACCGGGGAGCTGTTTTTT.

This chain connects TRBV5-6 to TRBJ2-1; D may be TRBD1 (5 bases). The CDR3 consists of 18 residues. Trimming cost V 2 bases and J 0 bases, with 18 bases left between them. The V gene's germline CDR1 is SGHDT and CDR2 YYEEEE. CDR3 protein: CASSFGWGAENSYNEQFF. CDR3 sequence (DNA): TGTGCCAGCAGCTTCGGATGGGGCGCCGAAAACTCCTACAATGAGCAGTTCTTC.

The gene calls are TRBV6-5 and TRBJ2-1; weak D call: TRBD2 (5 bases). Germline V CDR1 and CDR2: MNHEY, SVGAGI. CDR3 length equals 14 residues. Trimming took off 2 bases at V and 6 bases at J, with 11 bases between the two ends. The DNA of the CDR3 is TGTGCCAGCAGTTACACCGGGATGATCAATGAGCAGTTCTTC. Translating gives CASSYTGMINEQFF.

CDR3 region: CASSELGLNTQYF. The DNA of the CDR3 is TGCGCCAGCAGTGAGTTGGGACTAAATACGCAGTATTTT. The chain joins TRBV10-1 to TRBJ2-3, with 7 bases lining up with TRBD2. V gave up 1 base and J gave up 7 bases; unmatched junction bases: 2. CDR1 and CDR2 (germline): WNHNN, SYGVQD (reference sequence). The CDR3 extends over 13 amino acids.

This clone was observed a single time. This chain uses TRBV29-1 with TRBJ2-2, with 12 bases fitting TRBD2. The length of the CDR3 is 14 residues. Germline V gene sequence: CDR1 SQVTM, CDR2 ANQGSEA. J lost 5 bases, V lost 6 bases, and 4 bases had no gene match. CDR3 bases: TGCAGCGTGGGTACTAGCGGGAGGACCGGGGAGCTGTTTTTT. It is translated as CSVGTSGRTGELFF.

The chain has TRBV5-1 and TRBJ1-5; 8 bases are shared with TRBD1. V was pared by 4 bases and J by 4 bases, with 7 bases of the junction left unmatched. There are 15 residues in the CDR3. Per germline, CDR1 SGHRS and CDR2 YFSETQ. CDR3: CASSAGTGRNQPQHF. CDR3 in DNA: TGCGCCAGCAGCGCCGGGACAGGTCGAAATCAGCCCCAGCATTTT.